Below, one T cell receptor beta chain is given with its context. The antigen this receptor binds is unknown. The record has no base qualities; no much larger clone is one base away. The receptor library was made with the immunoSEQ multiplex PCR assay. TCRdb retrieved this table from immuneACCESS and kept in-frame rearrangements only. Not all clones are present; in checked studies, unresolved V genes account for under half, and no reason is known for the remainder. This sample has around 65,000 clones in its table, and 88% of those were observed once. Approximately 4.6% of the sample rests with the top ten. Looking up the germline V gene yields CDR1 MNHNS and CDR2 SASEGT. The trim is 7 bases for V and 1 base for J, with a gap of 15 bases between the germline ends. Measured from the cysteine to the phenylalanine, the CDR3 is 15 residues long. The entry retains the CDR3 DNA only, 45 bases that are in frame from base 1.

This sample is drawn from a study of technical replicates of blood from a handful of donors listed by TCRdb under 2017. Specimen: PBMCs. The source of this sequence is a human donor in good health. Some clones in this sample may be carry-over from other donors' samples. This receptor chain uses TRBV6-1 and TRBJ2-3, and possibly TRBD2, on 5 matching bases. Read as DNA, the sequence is TGTGCCAGCAACTCTGGAGAGGGAGGCACAGATACGCAGTATTTT. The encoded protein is CASNSGEGGTDTQYF.